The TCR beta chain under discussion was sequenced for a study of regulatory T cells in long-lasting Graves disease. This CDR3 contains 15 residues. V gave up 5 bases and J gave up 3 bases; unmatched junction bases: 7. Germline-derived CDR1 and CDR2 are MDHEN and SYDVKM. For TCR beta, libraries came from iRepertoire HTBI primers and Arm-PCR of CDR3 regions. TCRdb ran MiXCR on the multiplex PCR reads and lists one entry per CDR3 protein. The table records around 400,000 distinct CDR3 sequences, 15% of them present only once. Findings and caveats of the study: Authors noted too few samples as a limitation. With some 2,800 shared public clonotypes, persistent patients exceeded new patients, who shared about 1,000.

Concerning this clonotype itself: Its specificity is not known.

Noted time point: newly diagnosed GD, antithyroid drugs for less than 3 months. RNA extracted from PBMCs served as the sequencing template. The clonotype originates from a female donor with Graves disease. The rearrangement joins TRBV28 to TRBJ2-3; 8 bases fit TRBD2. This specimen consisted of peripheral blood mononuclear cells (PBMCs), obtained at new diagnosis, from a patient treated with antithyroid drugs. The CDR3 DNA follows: TGTGCCAGCAGTCCGACACGGGGGGGGACAGATACGCAGTATTTT. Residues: CASSPTRGGTDTQYF.